The sequence of this TCR beta chain was determined in a study of blood T cell repertoires in COVID-19. Background on the study: Nucleic acid was either cDNA or gDNA, and it came from T cells, B-cell-depleted T cells, or PBMCs.

How the authors handled the data: Estimated nucleated cell counts came from reference gene primer amplification. Method: immunoSEQ multiplex PCR; TCRdb's copy keeps in-frame clones and lacks some. From that table come the V and J calls and clone size; the DNA was used to work out D and trimming. The data show tens of thousands of clones, 65% to 80% seen once. CDR1 is SEHNR and CDR2 is FQNEAQ in the germline V gene (reference sequence). This CDR3 is built from 15 residues. With 2 bases removed from V and 2 bases from J, the gap between germline ends came to 9 bases. This TCR was sampled from a man between 70 and 80 years old with acute or convalescent COVID-19. The chain couples TRBV7-9 to TRBJ1-4; D gene ambiguous. Specimen: peripheral blood. DNA of the CDR3: TGTGCCAGCAGCTTATTCGCGGGGACTAATGAAAAACTGTTTTTT. It encodes CASSLFAGTNEKLFF.